This T cell receptor beta chain was sequenced in a study of T cells in Graves' hyperthyroidism and ophthalmopathy. TCR beta CDR3 regions were amplified from RNA. The HTBI primer set was used in a first-round RT-PCR of the TCR CDR3. TCRdb analysed the multiplex PCR reads with MiXCR anew, one entry per CDR3 protein. The sample consists of hundreds of thousands of distinct CDR3 sequences, just under 45% of them appearing once. This receptor was taken from an adult man with Graves' disease, either hyperthyroidism or ophthalmopathy (not recorded which). The sequenced material came from peripheral blood or thyroid tissue (not recorded which).

The CDR3 reads CATSYGEGETQYF. CDR3 coding DNA: TGTGCCACCAGCTACGGGGAAGGGGAGACCCAGTACTTC. The chain links TRBV24-1 to TRBJ2-5, with a weak D call TRBD2 (5 bases). Per the germline V gene, CDR1 is KGHDR and CDR2 is SFDVKD. V lost 7 bases to trimming and J lost 5 bases, with 13 bases between them. The CDR3 runs to 13 residues.